The 6 T cell receptor beta chains below were found in one sample sequenced in a study of low-dose radiotherapy and immunotherapy resistance in tumors. TRAV- and TRBV-specific primers were used for first-strand cDNA, which covered alpha and beta chains. PCR amplification of the TCRs was performed with Phusion for about 20 PCR cycles, and it relied on a constant-region primer together with a V-primer adapter. TCRdb re-analysed the reads in MiXCR, keeping a single row per CDR3 protein. Among 15,000 or so distinct CDR3 sequences listed, 45% to 55% were seen once. The receptors shown here come from a human donor with advanced metastatic prostate, ovarian, gallbladder or colorectal cancer (not recorded which). This table probably holds off-target reads from a library built for another chain.

The rearrangement uses TRBV4-2 and TRBJ2-5; D is unresolved. The CDR3 runs 11 residues. Germline V lookup: CDR1 LGHNA, CDR2 YNFKEQ. V lost 4 bases and J 4 bases, leaving 4 bases between the germline ends. The CDR3, as DNA: TGTGCCAGCAGCCCAGGAGAGACCCAGTACTTC. Encoded protein: CASSPGETQYF.

The chain is built from TRBV7-8 and TRBJ2-3, with a tentative D call TRBD2 (6 bases). Germline assignment: CDR1 SGHVS and CDR2 FQNEAQ. V lost 2 bases, J lost 0 bases, and 18 bases lay in between. The CDR3 length is 18 residues. The CDR3 DNA reads TGTGCCAGCAGCTTATTTGCTCTGGCGGGGATTAGCACAGATACGCAGTATTTT. Amino acids: CASSLFALAGISTDTQYF.

This rearrangement joins TRBV19 to TRBJ2-1, with unresolved D. The V end lost 5 bases, the J end lost 0 bases, and 8 bases lay between the germline ends. Germline V CDR1 and CDR2: LNHDA, SQIVND (reference sequence). The CDR3 spans 14 residues. CDR3 DNA: TGTGCCAGTAGTGCGGACGGCTCCTACAATGAGCAGTTCTTC. This sequence encodes CASSADGSYNEQFF.

This chain links TRBV18 with TRBJ2-7; TRBD1 is a possible D gene (6 bases). The CDR3 runs 12 residues. Between the trimmed V and J ends, which lost 4 bases and 10 bases, there was a span of 14 bases. Germline assignment: CDR1 KGHSH and CDR2 LQKENI. DNA for the CDR3: TGTGCCAGCTCACAAGAACACAGGGTACAGTACTTC. Its translation: CASSQEHRVQYF.

V and J are TRBV29-1 and TRBJ2-3, with D possibly being TRBD1 (6 bases). This CDR3 is 12 amino acids long. Germline V gene lookup returns CDR1 SQVTM and CDR2 ANQGSEA. CDR3 coding DNA: TGCAACCCTTGGACAGAAACAGATACGCAGTATTTT. This encodes CNPWTETDTQYF.

This clonotype has a handful of counts. The rearrangement joins TRBV2 to TRBJ1-6, with D unclear. V was pared by 5 bases and J by 9 bases, with 5 bases between. In germline, CDR1 is SNHLY, CDR2 FYNNEI. This CDR3 comprises 11 residues. The CDR3 DNA follows: TGTGCCAGCAGTTATGGTTCACCCCTCCACTTT. Amino acid sequence: CASSYGSPLHF.